This T cell receptor beta chain was captured by sequencing in a study of T cell changes during pregnancy in multiple sclerosis. This CDR3 spans 15 amino acids. CDR1 is SGHTS, CDR2 YDEGEE, per germline. Deletions cut 7 bases from V and 0 bases from J, with 14 bases between. Only in-frame clones appear in the TCRdb table, and some are missing; sequencing was by immunoSEQ multiplex PCR. The sample lists tens of thousands of clones, around 93% seen once, with 1% in the top ten. The chain combines TRBV5-8 with TRBJ2-1; a possible D gene is TRBD1 (7 bases). This clonotype was sampled from a female donor with multiple sclerosis, enrolled in a pregnancy study. The input for sequencing was peripheral blood, taken in the first trimester of pregnancy. CDR3: CASVLRDSSYNEQFF. Written as DNA, the CDR3 is TGTGCCAGCGTATTGCGGGACAGCTCCTACAATGAGCAGTTCTTC.